This TCR beta chain was captured in a study of blood T cell repertoires in COVID-19. TCRdb's copy holds only in-frame clones and misses some; the assay was immunoSEQ multiplex PCR. The repertoire consists of some 98,000 clones, with 75% to 90% occurring once and the leading ten covering roughly 19%. CDR3 length: 14 amino acids. The germline V gene has CDR1 LNHDA and CDR2 SQIVND (reference sequence). Between the trimmed V and J ends, which lost 10 bases and 1 base, there was a span of 13 bases. Sequences were obtained from peripheral blood. The sequence derives from a human donor in a cohort sampled during active COVID-19. The V gene is TRBV19, the J gene TRBJ2-2; perhaps TRBD1 as D (5 bases). This CDR3 reads CATEQDGNTGELFF. CDR3 DNA: TGTGCCACCGAACAGGACGGGAACACCGGGGAGCTGTTTTTT.